This T cell receptor beta chain came from a study of blood T cell repertoires in COVID-19. Germline V gene lookup returns CDR1 LGHNT and CDR2 FRNRAP. CDR3 size: 16 residues. V was shortened by 6 bases and J by 1 base, with 19 bases between the two germline ends. This clone was seen a single time. Libraries were prepared by immunoSEQ multiplex PCR; TCRdb keeps only in-frame clonotypes and omits some of them. The table lists hundreds of thousands of clones, roughly 88% of them singletons, with over 0.55% in the top ten. The sequenced material came from peripheral blood. This sequence joins TRBV12-5 and TRBJ2-7; D is possibly TRBD1 (6 bases). The receptor's source is a human donor in a cohort sampled during active COVID-19. CDR3 nucleotides: TGTGCTAGTGGCACAGGACAGTCCATGAATTCCTACGAGCAGTACTTC. As protein: CASGTGQSMNSYEQYF.